The entry below describes one T cell receptor (beta chain). Its matching antigen is unknown. The data derive from a study of shared clonotypes between healthy human individuals. Study overall: Those who served as donors were a couple of women and a few men between the ages of 18 and 49. Study-level results: Estimated richness values were generally larger in naive subsets than in memory subsets.

CDR3 length: 14 amino acids. V lost 1 base to trimming and J lost 5 bases; unmatched junction nucleotides: 3. Per the germline V gene, CDR1 is SGHKS and CDR2 is YYEKEE (reference sequence). The authors loaded roughly 200 ng DNA, about 30,000 T cell genomes, into sorted-subset replicate PCRs. TCRdb keeps only in-frame clones here, not all; method: immunoSEQ multiplex PCR. This sample has 2 million to 3 million clones, with approximately 92% found just once. The split of CD4+ cells yielded CD45RA+ naive and CD45RA-negative memory subsets. V and J are TRBV5-5 and TRBJ2-7; 10 bases line up with TRBD1. Specimen: naive CD4+ T cells sorted from blood. Stated subset: CD45RA+ positively selected. This TCR derives from a man between 18 and 29 years old in good health. CDR3 protein: CASSLRDRGNEQYF. As DNA, the CDR3 is TGTGCCAGCAGCTTGCGGGACAGGGGAAACGAGCAGTACTTC.